The 13 T cell receptor beta chains below all came from one sample that was sequenced in a study of blood T cells in healthy people across ages. The second PCR ran about 6 to 12 cycles with a sample-barcoded 5' primer and J-beta primers. TCRdb re-derived calls from the 5' RACE reads in MiXCR, one entry per CDR3 protein. The sample contains 1.5 million to 2 million distinct CDR3 sequences, roughly 50% of which appear only once. The specimen sequenced was blood. The receptor source for this set is a woman in her thirties or forties in good health.

This chain connects TRBV4-3 to TRBJ1-1, with D tentatively TRBD1 (5 bases). Germline-derived CDR1 and CDR2 are LGHNA and YSLEER. The CDR3 is 15 amino acids. V lost 1 base to trimming and J lost 2 bases, with 11 bases between them. In nucleotides, the CDR3 is TGCGCCAGCAGCCAAGTTCACAGGACTAACACTGAAGCTTTCTTT. The encoded protein is CASSQVHRTNTEAFF.

This clonotype was counted only a few times. V usage is TRBV20-1 and J usage is TRBJ2-1; 10 bases are shared with TRBD2. J gave up 4 bases and V 4 bases, and 7 bases lay outside the gene matches. This CDR3 contains 15 residues. From germline, CDR1 is DFQATT and CDR2 SNEGSKA (reference sequence). This CDR3 is CSANSGGRTYNEQFF. Here the CDR3 DNA reads TGCAGTGCTAATAGCGGGGGGCGTACTTACAATGAGCAGTTCTTC.

This clonotype appeared a single time. The chain combines TRBV4-3 with TRBJ1-2; D is unresolved. V was pared by 0 bases and J by 6 bases, with 14 bases between. The CDR3 has 15 residues. Germline V CDR1 and CDR2: LGHNA, YSLEER. CDR3 sequence (DNA): TGCGCCAGCAGCCAAGAGAGTGGGATGAACCATGGCTACACCTTC. It encodes CASSQESGMNHGYTF.

This chain joins TRBV20-1 and TRBJ1-2, with D perhaps TRBD1 (6 bases). The CDR3 is 18 amino acids. V lost 1 base to trimming and J lost 0 bases, with 21 bases between them. Germline V gene lookup returns CDR1 DFQATT and CDR2 SNEGSKA (reference sequence). Here the CDR3 reads CSARAQGPSFRANYGYTF. DNA of the CDR3: TGCAGTGCTAGAGCCCAGGGGCCGTCTTTTCGAGCTAACTATGGCTACACCTTC.

The rearrangement uses TRBV19 and TRBJ1-2; D is unresolved. The V gene's germline CDR1 is LNHDA and CDR2 SQIVND (reference sequence). The germline V and J ends were trimmed by 7 bases and 0 bases, with 12 bases remaining between them. The CDR3 is 14 amino acids. The CDR3 here is CASTPYTTNYGYTF. The CDR3 DNA reads TGTGCCAGTACCCCCTATACAACTAACTATGGCTACACCTTC. Filled out from reference TRBV19 and TRBJ1-2, the complete variable domain reads DGGITQSPKYLFRKEGQNVTLSCEQNLNHDAMYWYRQDPGQGLRLIYYSQIVNDFQKGDIAEGYSVSREKKESFPLTVTSAQKNPTAFYLCASTPYTTNYGYTFGSGTRLTVV.

This clonotype was picked up one time. The chain couples TRBV15 to TRBJ1-2; D perhaps matches TRBD1 (6 bases). Deletions cut 4 bases from V and 4 bases from J, with 13 bases between. The germline CDR1 and CDR2 sequences are LNHNV and YYDKDF (reference sequence). This CDR3 has 14 amino acids. The CDR3 is CATSKRQAPYGYTF. CDR3 DNA: TGTGCCACCAGCAAGAGACAGGCCCCCTATGGCTACACCTTC.

This clonotype has a count of ten or more. This sequence joins TRBV12-3 or TRBV12-4 and TRBJ2-3; D might be TRBD2 (7 bases). This CDR3 has 16 amino acids. Between the trimmed V and J ends, which lost 6 bases and 4 bases, there was a span of 20 bases. DNA for the CDR3: TGTGCCAGCAGCCCACCTTCGGGGGGCGCATCAGATACGCAGTATTTT. Residues: CASSPPSGGASDTQYF.

This clonotype was observed once. J is TRBJ2-3 and V is TRBV29-1, with D unresolved. The CDR3 covers 16 residues. Germline-derived CDR1 and CDR2 are SQVTM and ANQGSEA. Trimming took 0 bases from V and 0 from J, leaving 13 bases between them. CDR3 nucleotides: TGCAGCGTTGAAGATCCGCGGTATTCTAGCACAGATACGCAGTATTTT. Protein sequence: CSVEDPRYSSTDTQYF.

This clonotype has a handful of counts. The chain has TRBV4-1 and TRBJ2-7, with D uncertain. V shed 0 bases and J shed 1 base, with 10 bases lying between them. The CDR3 is made up of 15 amino acids. CDR1 is MGHRA, CDR2 YSYEKL, per germline. The DNA for the CDR3 is TGCGCCAGCAGCCAAGATCCCTCCGTATCCTACGAGCAGTACTTC. As protein: CASSQDPSVSYEQYF.

The V call is TRBV12-3 or TRBV12-4, the J call TRBJ2-3; TRBD2 aligns across 7 bases. V shed 2 bases, J shed 2 bases, and the junction held 7 bases outside the gene matches. The CDR3 has 16 residues. The CDR3 is CASSLRSGAPTDTQYF. The CDR3 nucleotides read TGTGCCAGCAGTTTACGGAGCGGGGCGCCCACAGATACGCAGTATTTT.

This clonotype was picked up many times. The gene calls are TRBV7-3 and TRBJ2-1; no firm D call. The length of the CDR3 is 15 residues. Germline lookup yields CDR1 SGHTA and CDR2 FQGTGA. Trimming cost V 3 bases and J 0 bases, with 9 bases left between them. The CDR3 loop is CASSLTASSYNEQFF. The CDR3, as DNA: TGTGCCAGCAGCTTGACCGCGAGCTCCTACAATGAGCAGTTCTTC.

The chain has TRBV5-6 and TRBJ2-5; TRBD2 might be the D (5 bases). Trimming took off 0 bases at V and 5 bases at J, with 14 bases between the two ends. The CDR3 spans 15 residues. Germline assignment: CDR1 SGHDT and CDR2 YYEEEE. The CDR3 coding sequence is TGTGCCAGCAGCTTGGCCCCGGCCGGGGTTGAGACCCAGTACTTC. This encodes CASSLAPAGVETQYF.

The rearrangement links TRBV7-8 to TRBJ2-5, with D possibly being TRBD2 (6 bases). The CDR3 is 14 residues long. Germline V gene lookup returns CDR1 SGHVS and CDR2 FQNEAQ. V was trimmed by 5 bases and J by 1 base, leaving 11 bases between them. The CDR3 DNA is TGTGCCAGCAGCCTCCACGGGGGCCAAGAGACCCAGTACTTC. This encodes CASSLHGGQETQYF.